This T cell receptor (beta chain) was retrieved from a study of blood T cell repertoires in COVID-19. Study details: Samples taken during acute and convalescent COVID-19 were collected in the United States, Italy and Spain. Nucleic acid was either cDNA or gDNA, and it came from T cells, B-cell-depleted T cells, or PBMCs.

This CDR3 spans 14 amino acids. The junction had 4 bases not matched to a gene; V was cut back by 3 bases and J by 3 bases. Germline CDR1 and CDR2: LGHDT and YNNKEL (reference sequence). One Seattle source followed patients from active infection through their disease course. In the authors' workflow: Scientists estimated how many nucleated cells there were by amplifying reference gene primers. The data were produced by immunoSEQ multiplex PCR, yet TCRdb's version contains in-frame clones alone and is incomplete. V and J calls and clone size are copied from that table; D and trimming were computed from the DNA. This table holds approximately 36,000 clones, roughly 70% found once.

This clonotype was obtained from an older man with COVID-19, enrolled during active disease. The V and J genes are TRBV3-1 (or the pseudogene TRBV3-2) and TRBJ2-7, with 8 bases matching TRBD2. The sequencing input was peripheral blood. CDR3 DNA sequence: TGTGCCAGCAGCCAGGGGAGCGGGAGCTACGAGCAGTACTTC. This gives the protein CASSQGSGSYEQYF.